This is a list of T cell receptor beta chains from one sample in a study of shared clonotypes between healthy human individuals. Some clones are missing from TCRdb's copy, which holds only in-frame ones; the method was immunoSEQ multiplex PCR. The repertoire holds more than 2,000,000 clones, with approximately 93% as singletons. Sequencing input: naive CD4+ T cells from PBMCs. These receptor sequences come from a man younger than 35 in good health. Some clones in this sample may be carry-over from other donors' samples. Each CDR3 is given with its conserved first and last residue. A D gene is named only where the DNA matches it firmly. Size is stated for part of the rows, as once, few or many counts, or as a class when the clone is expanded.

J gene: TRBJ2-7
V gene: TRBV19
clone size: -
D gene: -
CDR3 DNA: TGTGCCAGTAGCCTTCTAGGGGGGAATGGCGAGCAGTACTTC
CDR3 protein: CASSLLGGNGEQYF

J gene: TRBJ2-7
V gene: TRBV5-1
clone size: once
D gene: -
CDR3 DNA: TGCGCCAGCAGCTCCCAGGGATCATACGAGCAGTACTTC
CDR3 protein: CASSSQGSYEQYF

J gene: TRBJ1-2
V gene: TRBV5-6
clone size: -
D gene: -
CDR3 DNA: TGTGCCAGCAGCCAACCTCGTTTGGATGGCTACACCTTC
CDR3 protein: CASSQPRLDGYTF

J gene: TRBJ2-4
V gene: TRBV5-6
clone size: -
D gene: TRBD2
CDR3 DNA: TGTGCCAGCAGCTTGCCGACTAGCGGTGGGTTTGGCAAAAACATTCAGTACTTC
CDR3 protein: CASSLPTSGGFGKNIQYF

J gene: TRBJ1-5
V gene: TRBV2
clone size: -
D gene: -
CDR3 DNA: TGTGCCAGCAGTGAGGCCAGCAGCAATCAGCCCCAGCATTTT
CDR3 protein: CASSEASSNQPQHF

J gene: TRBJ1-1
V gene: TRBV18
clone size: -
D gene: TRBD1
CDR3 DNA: TGTGCCAGCTCACTCGACAGGGGAGTCAGGAACACTGAAGCTTTCTTT
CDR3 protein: CASSLDRGVRNTEAFF

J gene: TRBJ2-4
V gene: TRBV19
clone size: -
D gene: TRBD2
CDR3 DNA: TGTGCCAGTAGTATGGGGGGGACTCAGTACTTC
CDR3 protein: CASSMGGTQYF

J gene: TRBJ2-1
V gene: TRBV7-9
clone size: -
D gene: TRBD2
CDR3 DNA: TGTGCCAGCAGTGGAGCTAGCGGGCCCTACAATGAGCAGTTCTTC
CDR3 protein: CASSGASGPYNEQFF

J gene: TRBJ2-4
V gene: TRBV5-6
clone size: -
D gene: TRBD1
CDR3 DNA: TGTGCCAGCAGCTCCACAGGGGGTCAGTACTTC
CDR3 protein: CASSSTGGQYF

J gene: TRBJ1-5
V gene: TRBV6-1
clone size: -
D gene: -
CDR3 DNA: TGTGCCAGCAGTGAAAATGGACCGGATCAGCCCCAGCATTTT
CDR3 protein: CASSENGPDQPQHF

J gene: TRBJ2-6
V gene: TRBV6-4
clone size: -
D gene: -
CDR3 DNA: TGTGCCAGCAGTTTAGACAGTTCTGGGGCCAACGTCCTGACTTTC
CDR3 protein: CASSLDSSGANVLTF

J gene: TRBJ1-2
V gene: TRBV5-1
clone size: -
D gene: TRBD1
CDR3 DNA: TGCGCCAGCAGCATAGCCGGGACAGGGGGCTATGGCTACACCTTC
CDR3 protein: CASSIAGTGGYGYTF

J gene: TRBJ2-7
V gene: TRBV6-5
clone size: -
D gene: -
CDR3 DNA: TGTGCCAGCAGTTACAGCGCAGCGTACCCCTACGAGCAGTACTTC
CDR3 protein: CASSYSAAYPYEQYF

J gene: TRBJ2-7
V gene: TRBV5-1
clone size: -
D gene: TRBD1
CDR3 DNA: TGCGCCAGCAGCTTAGCCGCAGGGGGCTTCTCCTACGAGCAGTACTTC
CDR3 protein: CASSLAAGGFSYEQYF

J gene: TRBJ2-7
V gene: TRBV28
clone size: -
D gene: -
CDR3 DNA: TGTGCCAGCAGCCGTGGATTTTGGGACAACCCCTACGAGCAGTACTTC
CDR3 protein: CASSRGFWDNPYEQYF

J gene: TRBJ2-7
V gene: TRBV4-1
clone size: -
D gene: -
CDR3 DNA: TGCGCCAGCAGCCAAGATCGGCGAAGTGGAGGCAAGCAGTACTTC
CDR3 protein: CASSQDRRSGGKQYF

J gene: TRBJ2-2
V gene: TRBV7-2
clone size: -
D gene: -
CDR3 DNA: TGTGCCAGCAGCCTCCAGTCGGTTCAGGCCGGGGAGCTGTTTTTT
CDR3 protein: CASSLQSVQAGELFF

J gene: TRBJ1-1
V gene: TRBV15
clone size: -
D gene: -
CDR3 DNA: TGTGCCACCAGCAGAGTCTGGGAGGGATGGGCTTTCTTT
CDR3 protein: CATSRVWEGWAFF

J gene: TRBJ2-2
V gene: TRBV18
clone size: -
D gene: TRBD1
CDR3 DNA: TGTGCCAGCTCCCCCGGGACAGGGACCACCGGGGAGCTGTTTTTT
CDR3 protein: CASSPGTGTTGELFF

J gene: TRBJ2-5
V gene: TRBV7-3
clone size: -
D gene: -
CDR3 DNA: TGTGCCAGCAGCTTACAGGCCGGTTCAGAGACCCAGTACTTC
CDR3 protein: CASSLQAGSETQYF

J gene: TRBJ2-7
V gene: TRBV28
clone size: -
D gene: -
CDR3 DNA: TGTGCCAGCACCTCGGGCTCCTACGAGCAGTACTTC
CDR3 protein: CASTSGSYEQYF

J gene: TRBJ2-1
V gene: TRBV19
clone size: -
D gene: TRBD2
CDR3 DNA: TGTGCCAGTAGTATACTTCCTAAACGCGGGAGGGACAATGAGCAGTTCTTC
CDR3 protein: CASSILPKRGRDNEQFF

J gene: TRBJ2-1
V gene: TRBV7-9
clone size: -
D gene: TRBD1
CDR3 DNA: TGTGCCAGCAGCTTAAGGGACAGTTCCTACAATGAGCAGTTCTTC
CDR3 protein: CASSLRDSSYNEQFF

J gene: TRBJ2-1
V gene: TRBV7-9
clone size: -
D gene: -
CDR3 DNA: TGTGCCAGCAGCTTAGCGCTTCCTAGCGACAATGAGCAGTTCTTC
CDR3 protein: CASSLALPSDNEQFF

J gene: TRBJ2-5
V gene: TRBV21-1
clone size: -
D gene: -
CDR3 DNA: TGTGCCACCCGCGGGGGATTGGGAGAGACCCAGTACTTC
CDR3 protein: CATRGGLGETQYF

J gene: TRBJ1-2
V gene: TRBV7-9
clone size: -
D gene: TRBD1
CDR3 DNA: TGTGCCAGCAGCTTAGCCGGGACAGGGGGCGGCTACACCTTC
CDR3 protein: CASSLAGTGGGYTF

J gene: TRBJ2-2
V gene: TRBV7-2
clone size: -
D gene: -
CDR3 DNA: TGTGCCAGCTTGTACACGTCTTCGAACACCGGGGAGCTGTTTTTT
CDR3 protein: CASLYTSSNTGELFF

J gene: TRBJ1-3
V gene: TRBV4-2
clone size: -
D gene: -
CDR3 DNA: TGTGCCAGCAGCCAAGGGGGGGGAAACACCATATATTTT
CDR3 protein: CASSQGGGNTIYF

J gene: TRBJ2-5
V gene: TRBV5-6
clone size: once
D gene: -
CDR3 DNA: TGTGCCAGCAGCTTGGGGTTCATCCAAGAGACCCAGTACTTC
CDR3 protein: CASSLGFIQETQYF

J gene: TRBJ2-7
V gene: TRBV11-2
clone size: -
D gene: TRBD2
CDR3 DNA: TGTGCCAGCAGCCCGGGACTAGCGGGAGGGCTCTACGAGCAGTACTTC
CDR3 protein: CASSPGLAGGLYEQYF

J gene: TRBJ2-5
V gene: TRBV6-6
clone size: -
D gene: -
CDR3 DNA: TGTGCCAGCAGTTACGGCCATCAAATTCAAGAGACCCAGTACTTC
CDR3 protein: CASSYGHQIQETQYF

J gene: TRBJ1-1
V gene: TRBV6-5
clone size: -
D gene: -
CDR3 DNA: TGTGCCAGCAGTTACGGACAGAACACTGAAGCTTTCTTT
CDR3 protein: CASSYGQNTEAFF

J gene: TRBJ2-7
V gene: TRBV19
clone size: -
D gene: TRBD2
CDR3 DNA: TGTGCCAGTAACGAAGTGGGGGGGAACTACGAGCAGTACTTC
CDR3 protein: CASNEVGGNYEQYF

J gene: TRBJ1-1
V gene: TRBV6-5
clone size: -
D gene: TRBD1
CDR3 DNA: TGTGCCAGCAGCCCGACGACAGGGGGGGACACTGAAGCTTTCTTT
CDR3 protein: CASSPTTGGDTEAFF

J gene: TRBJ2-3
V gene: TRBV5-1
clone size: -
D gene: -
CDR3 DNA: TGCGCCAGCAGCTTGGAGCCCGGGTCCGACACAGATACGCAGTATTTT
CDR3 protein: CASSLEPGSDTDTQYF

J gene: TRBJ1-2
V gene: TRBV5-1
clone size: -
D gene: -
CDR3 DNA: TGCGCCAGCAGCTTGGGTAATGTGGGTTCTAACTATGGCTACACCTTC
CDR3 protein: CASSLGNVGSNYGYTF

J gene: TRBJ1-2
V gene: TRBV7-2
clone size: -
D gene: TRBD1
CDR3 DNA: TGTGCCAGCAGTTATAACCGGAGGACAGGTCCAGGAAACTATGGCTACACCTTC
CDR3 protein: CASSYNRRTGPGNYGYTF

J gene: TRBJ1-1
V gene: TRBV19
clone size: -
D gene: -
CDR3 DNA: TGTGCCAGTAGATTACAGGGCCAAATGAACACTGAAGCTTTCTTT
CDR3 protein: CASRLQGQMNTEAFF

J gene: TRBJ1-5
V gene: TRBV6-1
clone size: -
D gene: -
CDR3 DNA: TGTGCCAGCAGGATTACAGGGCTTAGCAATCAGCCCCAGCATTTT
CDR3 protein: CASRITGLSNQPQHF

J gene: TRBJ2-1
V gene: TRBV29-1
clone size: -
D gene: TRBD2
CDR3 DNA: TGCAGCGTTTCCGGGACTAGCGGGAGTCTAGGTGAGCAGTTCTTC
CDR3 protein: CSVSGTSGSLGEQFF

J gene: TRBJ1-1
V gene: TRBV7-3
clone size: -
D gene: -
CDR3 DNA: TGTGCCAGCAGCTTAACTCGGTACGGTGAAGCTTTCTTT
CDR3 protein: CASSLTRYGEAFF

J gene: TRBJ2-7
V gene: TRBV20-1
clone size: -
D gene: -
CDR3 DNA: TGCAGTGCCGCCGGGTTCAGCGAGCAGTACTTC
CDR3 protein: CSAAGFSEQYF

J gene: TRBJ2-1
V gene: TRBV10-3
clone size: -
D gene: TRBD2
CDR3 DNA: TGTGCCATCAGTGCAAGTGGACTAGCGGGAGGAAATGAGCAGTTCTTC
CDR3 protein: CAISASGLAGGNEQFF

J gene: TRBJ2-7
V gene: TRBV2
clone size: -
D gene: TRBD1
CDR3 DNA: TGTGCCAGCAGTGAAGGACAGGGTCGCTCCTACGAGCAGTACTTC
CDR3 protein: CASSEGQGRSYEQYF

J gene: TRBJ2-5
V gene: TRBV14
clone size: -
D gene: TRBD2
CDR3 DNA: TGTGCCAGCAGCCAAGATCCTGCGGGAGGGGTCCAGTACTTC
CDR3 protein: CASSQDPAGGVQYF

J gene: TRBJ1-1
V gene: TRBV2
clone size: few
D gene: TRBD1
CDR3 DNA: TGTGCCAGCAGTGAGGGGAACAGGGGAGTAGGTGAAGCTTTCTTT
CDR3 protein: CASSEGNRGVGEAFF